This TCR beta chain appears in the sequencing data of a study of shared clonotypes between healthy human individuals. Across the whole study: Those who served as donors were a couple of women and a few men between the ages of 18 and 49.

Deep-level settings were used for running the assay. Sequencing used immunoSEQ multiplex PCR; TCRdb keeps in-frame clones, though not all of them. The data show some 2,100,000 clones, roughly 91% seen once. CDR1 is SQVTM and CDR2 is ANQGSEA in the germline V gene. The CDR3 extends over 14 amino acids. The V gene end was trimmed by 5 bases and the J gene end by 3 bases; junction bases not matched to a gene: 9. Study conclusions and caveats: A limitation of the genetic and exposure-history diversity represented arose from few donors.

CD45RO-negative cells were positively selected for CCR7, leaving out terminally differentiated effector memory CD45RA+ cells. Note on this clone: Its cognate antigen is unknown.

This chain links TRBV29-1 with TRBJ1-1; the match to TRBD1 covers 7 bases. The sequence came from a man aged 18 to 35 in good health. Some clones in this sample may be carry-over from other donors' samples. Sequenced: naive CD8+ T cells from PBMCs. The CDR3, as DNA: TGCAGCGTTTATCTTAGGGGGCTTGACACTGAAGCTTTCTTT. This translates into CSVYLRGLDTEAFF.